These T cell receptor beta chains were read from a single sample in a study of T cell responses to AZD1222 COVID-19 vaccine. Using immunoSEQ multiplex PCR, the repertoire was profiled, and TCRdb retains in-frame clones only, with some absent. The repertoire holds 42,000 or so clones, with about nine tenths as singletons. Sequenced material: peripheral blood, taken 28 days after the second dose of the MenACWY control vaccine. These receptors were taken from an adult who received the MenACWY meningococcal vaccine as a control. The CDR3 runs from the conserved cysteine through the conserved F or W. D genes are given only for firm matches.

CDR3: CASSEIGAGSHTF; DNA: TGTGCCAGCAGTGAGATAGGGGCAGGCTCCCACACCTTC; V: TRBV6-1; D: NA; J: TRBJ1-2
CDR3: CASSQVLAGVSGSGTQYF; DNA: TGTGCCAGCAGCCAAGTGCTAGCGGGAGTTTCCGGTTCTGGTACGCAGTATTTT; V: TRBV14; D: TRBD2; J: TRBJ2-3
CDR3: CASSHLAGNYGYTF; DNA: TGTGCCAGCAGCCACCTTGCAGGGAACTATGGCTACACCTTC; V: TRBV3-1/TRBV3-2; D: NA; J: TRBJ1-2
CDR3: CASSPGTSADEQYF; DNA: TGTGCCAGCAGTCCCGGGACTAGCGCCGACGAGCAGTACTTC; V: TRBV2; D: TRBD2; J: TRBJ2-7
CDR3: CASSQRTMNYEQYF; DNA: TGTGCCAGCAGCCAAAGAACTATGAATTACGAGCAGTACTTC; V: TRBV4-2; D: NA; J: TRBJ2-7
CDR3: CASSQGDRTGLGYTF; DNA: TGTGCCAGCAGCCAAGGGGATCGGACGGGCCTGGGCTACACCTTC; V: TRBV4-2; D: NA; J: TRBJ1-2
CDR3: CAIRLGEDTDTQYF; DNA: TGTGCCATCAGGTTAGGAGAGGACACAGATACGCAGTATTTT; V: TRBV10-3; D: NA; J: TRBJ2-3
CDR3: CASSYVGYNEQFF; DNA: TGTGCCAGCAGTTACGTGGGGTACAATGAGCAGTTCTTC; V: TRBV6-5; D: NA; J: TRBJ2-1
CDR3: CASSPYLAGGLGEQYF; DNA: TGTGCCAGCAGCCCCTACCTAGCGGGAGGGCTGGGGGAGCAGTACTTC; V: TRBV7-2; D: TRBD2; J: TRBJ2-7
CDR3: CASSLRDTQYF; DNA: TGTGCCAGCAGCTTGAGAGATACGCAGTATTTT; V: TRBV7-8; D: NA; J: TRBJ2-3